The 19 T cell receptor beta chains given below trace back to one sample, sequenced in a study of control samples from healthy donors and cancer patients. Sequencing was performed with immunoSEQ multiplex PCR; in TCRdb, only in-frame clones are kept and a portion is missing. This table has approximately 94,000 clones, 80% to 95% appearing once. The specimen sequenced was blood. Receptors originate from a woman in her twenties or thirties in good health.

This chain uses TRBV5-1 with TRBJ2-7, with D perhaps assigned TRBD1 or TRBD2 (5 bases each). V was shortened by 4 bases and J by 3 bases, with 26 bases between the two germline ends. The CDR3 loop spans 18 amino acids. The germline V gene has CDR1 SGHRS and CDR2 YFSETQ. The CDR3 reads CASSLLVRISGTYYEQYF. The DNA for the CDR3 is TGCGCCAGCAGCCTCTTGGTCCGGATTTCGGGGACGTACTACGAGCAGTACTTC. Full variable domain (missing parts from reference TRBV5-1 and TRBJ2-7): KAGVTQTPRYLIKTRGQQVTLSCSPISGHRSVSWYQQTPGQGLQFLFEYFSETQRNKGNFPGRFSGRQFSNSRSEMNVSTLELGDSALYLCASSLLVRISGTYYEQYFGPGTRLTVT.

The rearrangement links TRBV18 to TRBJ1-1; D gene uncertain. Trimming took off 6 bases at V and 2 bases at J, with 7 bases between the two ends. In germline, CDR1 is KGHSH, CDR2 LQKENI. CDR3 length: 12 residues. The CDR3 loop reads CASSPRNTEAFF. In DNA, the CDR3 is TGTGCCAGCTCTCCTAGAAACACTGAAGCTTTCTTT.

This sequence joins TRBV27 and TRBJ1-2, with a weak D call TRBD1 (6 bases). CDR3 length: 12 amino acids. Germline V gene sequence: CDR1 MNHEY, CDR2 SMNVEV (reference sequence). Trimming took off 6 bases at V and 8 bases at J, with 13 bases between the two ends. The DNA of the CDR3 is TGTGCCAGCAGCCAACTCACAGGGGGCTACACCTTC. Translation: CASSQLTGGYTF.

The chain couples TRBV3-1 (or the pseudogene TRBV3-2) to TRBJ2-4; tentative D call: TRBD1 (6 bases). The length of the CDR3 is 17 residues. The V end was cut by 3 bases, the J end by 0 bases, with 15 bases between. The V gene's germline CDR1 is LGHDT and CDR2 YNNKEL (reference sequence). The CDR3 loop reads CASSQYGQRLAKNIQYF. CDR3 sequence (DNA): TGTGCCAGCAGCCAGTATGGACAGCGTCTAGCCAAAAACATTCAGTACTTC.

The rearrangement joins TRBV5-1 to TRBJ1-2; D may be TRBD1 (5 bases). CDR3 size: 15 residues. V lost 4 bases to trimming and J lost 2 bases, with 15 bases between them. From germline, CDR1 is SGHRS and CDR2 YFSETQ. CDR3 in amino acids: CASSPGVAENYGYTF. The CDR3 nucleotides read TGCGCCAGCAGCCCGGGGGTGGCAGAAAACTATGGCTACACCTTC.

The CDR3 DNA sequence: TGTGCCAGCAGCGCGATCCGACAGGATCCAGTGACCCAGTACTTC. Its translation: CASSAIRQDPVTQYF. The rearrangement links TRBV11-2 to TRBJ2-5, with D possibly matching TRBD1 (6 bases). Germline V gene sequence: CDR1 SGHAT, CDR2 FQNNGV. Trimming shortened V by 5 bases and J by 7 bases, and 20 bases separated the two germline ends. The CDR3 is 15 amino acids.

The count of this clone is one. The V and J genes are TRBV7-9 and TRBJ2-3; 11 positions agree with TRBD2. The CDR3 sequence is 16 residues long. V dropped 3 bases and J dropped 6; count of bases not matched to a gene: 8. CDR1 and CDR2 from the germline V gene are SEHNR and FQNEAQ (reference sequence). The CDR3 loop reads CASSFGTSGVLDTQYF. DNA of the CDR3: TGTGCCAGCAGCTTCGGGACTAGCGGAGTCCTCGATACGCAGTATTTT.

The gene calls are TRBV5-6 and TRBJ1-1, with a tentative D call TRBD1 (5 bases). This CDR3 is built from 15 residues. Germline CDR1 and CDR2: SGHDT and YYEEEE. V was trimmed by 4 bases and J by 4 bases, leaving 17 bases between them. The CDR3 DNA reads TGTGCCAGCAGCCAGGAAAGGGGCGATATCACTGAAGCTTTCTTT. Translated, it gives CASSQERGDITEAFF.

This clone was seen just once. The chain has TRBV10-1 and TRBJ2-1; tentative D call: TRBD1 (5 bases). This CDR3 region has 13 residues. Germline values: CDR1 WNHNN, CDR2 SYGVQD (reference sequence). Trimming shortened V by 0 bases and J by 8 bases, and 8 bases separated the two germline ends. This chain's CDR3 is CASSESRGYEQFF. Written as DNA, the CDR3 is TGCGCCAGCAGTGAGTCTAGGGGCTATGAGCAGTTCTTC.

This chain joins TRBV3-1 (or the pseudogene TRBV3-2) and TRBJ2-1; TRBD2 aligns across 10 bases. The CDR3 consists of 17 residues. Germline assignment: CDR1 LGHDT and CDR2 YNNKEL (reference sequence). Trimming removed 1 base from V and 9 bases from J; junction bases left unmatched: 12. CDR3 loop: CASSQVLLAGVKGEQFF. In DNA, the CDR3 is TGTGCCAGCAGCCAAGTACTGCTAGCGGGAGTTAAGGGTGAGCAGTTCTTC.

The rearrangement uses TRBV5-1 and TRBJ2-1; D uncertain. CDR1 is SGHRS and CDR2 is YFSETQ in the germline V gene. The V end was cut by 0 bases, the J end by 0 bases, with 7 bases between. The CDR3 spans 15 residues. CDR3: CASSLGAASYNEQFF. In DNA, the CDR3 is TGCGCCAGCAGCTTGGGTGCGGCCTCCTACAATGAGCAGTTCTTC.

The J gene is TRBJ1-1, the V gene TRBV29-1; D uncertain. The CDR3 is 14 amino acids. Deletions cut 7 bases from V and 0 bases from J, with 15 bases between. Per germline, CDR1 SQVTM and CDR2 ANQGSEA. The CDR3 DNA follows: TGCAGCGCCCCTGGTAGGGAACTGAACACTGAAGCTTTCTTT. Translating gives CSAPGRELNTEAFF. The variable domain in full, with the rest retrieved from reference TRBV29-1 and TRBJ1-1, is SAVISQKPSRDICQRGTSLTIQCQVDSQVTMMFWYRQQPGQSLTLIATANQGSEATYESGFVIDKFPISRPNLTFSTLTVSNMSPEDSSIYLCSAPGRELNTEAFFGQGTRLTVV.

This clone has a handful of counts. J is TRBJ1-2 and V is TRBV15; D remains unclear. V gave up 5 bases and J gave up 4 bases, with 20 bases separating them. There are 16 residues in the CDR3. Germline CDR1 reads LNHNV; CDR2 reads YYDKDF (reference sequence). Written as DNA, the CDR3 is TGTGCCACCAGCCCTAGTTCCCGGGTTCTGGGCTATGGCTACACCTTC. Its translation: CATSPSSRVLGYGYTF.

This chain connects TRBV25-1 to TRBJ1-2; a possible D gene is TRBD1 (5 bases). The V and J ends lost 4 bases and 0 bases respectively, with 12 bases between them. The CDR3 has 15 residues. In germline, CDR1 is MGHDK, CDR2 SYGVNS. CDR3 in DNA: TGTGCCAGCAGTGGGCCTGGGGGATCTAACTATGGCTACACCTTC. This codes for CASSGPGGSNYGYTF.

The gene calls are TRBV19 and TRBJ1-1; perhaps TRBD1 as D (6 bases). Trimming took off 6 bases at V and 8 bases at J, with 13 bases between the two ends. Germline CDR1 LNHDA, CDR2 SQIVND (reference sequence). The CDR3 covers 12 residues. CDR3 in DNA: TGTGCCAGTAGACGTGACAGGCTAGAAGCTTTCTTT. Amino acids: CASRRDRLEAFF.

The chain links TRBV15 to TRBJ2-1; 13 nucleotides align to TRBD2. The CDR3 is 17 amino acids. V lost 3 bases to trimming and J lost 2 bases; unmatched junction nucleotides: 4. Germline V lookup: CDR1 LNHNV, CDR2 YYDKDF (reference sequence). The CDR3 DNA follows: TGTGCCACCAGCAGCAGGACTAGCGGGGGACCCTACAATGAGCAGTTCTTC. It yields the protein CATSSRTSGGPYNEQFF.

This clone was seen a handful of times. The chain joins TRBV3-1 (or the pseudogene TRBV3-2) to TRBJ2-7; D might be TRBD1 (5 bases). The CDR3 is 12 residues long. Trimming stripped 1 base from V and 5 bases from J, with 6 bases between. CDR1 is LGHDT and CDR2 is YNNKEL in the germline V gene (reference sequence). CDR3 in amino acids: CASSQVRDEQYF. The CDR3, as DNA: TGTGCCAGCAGCCAAGTCAGGGACGAGCAGTACTTC.

The chain links TRBV3-1 (or the pseudogene TRBV3-2) to TRBJ1-2; D gene unclear. This CDR3 has 13 residues. Germline CDR1 and CDR2: LGHDT and YNNKEL (reference sequence). V lost 0 bases and J lost 8, with 10 bases in between. This CDR3 reads CASSQDVRGGYTF. The CDR3 coding sequence is TGTGCCAGCAGCCAAGATGTCCGGGGAGGCTACACCTTC.

CDR3 nucleotide sequence: TGTGCCAGCAGCCACCTTACAGGGGGTCATGAGCAGTTCTTC. This translates into CASSHLTGGHEQFF. The rearrangement joins TRBV4-2 to TRBJ2-1; 8 bases align to TRBD1. Trimming removed 3 bases from V and 8 bases from J; junction bases left unmatched: 6. The CDR3 covers 14 residues. The V gene's germline CDR1 is LGHNA and CDR2 YNFKEQ.